This T cell receptor beta chain was retrieved from a study of technical replicates of blood from a handful of donors. Sequencing used immunoSEQ multiplex PCR; TCRdb keeps in-frame clones, though not all of them. The repertoire includes approximately 88,000 clones, around 94% of them detected once, and approximately 0.25% sits in the top ten. The CDR3 totals 14 residues. Germline-derived CDR1 and CDR2 are SGHRS and YFSETQ. Trimming shortened V by 4 bases and J by 1 base, and 10 bases separated the two germline ends. Sequenced sample: T cells isolated from PBMCs. The V call is TRBV5-1, the J call TRBJ2-3; no firm D call. The source is a human donor in good health. The CDR3 region has the DNA TGCGCCAGCAGCCCTCCTGCGGGCACAGATACGCAGTATTTT. Protein product: CASSPPAGTDTQYF. The variable domain in full, with the rest retrieved from reference TRBV5-1 and TRBJ2-3, is KAGVTQTPRYLIKTRGQQVTLSCSPISGHRSVSWYQQTPGQGLQFLFEYFSETQRNKGNFPGRFSGRQFSNSRSEMNVSTLELGDSALYLCASSPPAGTDTQYFGPGTRLTVL.